This T cell receptor (beta chain) was sequenced during a study of cytotoxic CD8 clonotypes in ibrutinib-treated CLL. About this clone: What it binds is not known.

The table came from immunoSEQ multiplex PCR; TCRdb's copy has only in-frame clones and leaves some out. The sample lists approximately 130,000 clones; 84% were seen once. CDR1 and CDR2 (germline): LNHDA, SQIVND (reference sequence). V trimming: 5 bases; J trimming: 7 bases; junction bases outside the gene matches: 13. This CDR3 has 16 residues. General study results and limits: Exceeding age-matched healthy donors, baseline clonality also tracked the counts of circulating CD8+ T cells.

The sequenced sample was PBMCs, obtained after 24 months of ibrutinib treatment. The chain combines TRBV19 with TRBJ1-4; 7 positions match TRBD1. The sequence was obtained from a human donor with chronic lymphocytic leukemia. The DNA for the CDR3 is TGTGCCAGTAGTGACCCGGTAGGGACAGTCCGTGAAAAACTGTTTTTT. Protein product: CASSDPVGTVREKLFF.